This TCR beta chain was recorded in a study of OX40 agonist ivuxolimab in advanced cancers. Study-level points and caveats: Expanded clones tended on average to be more numerous among CD8+ T cells than CD4+.

About this clone itself: Antigen specificity is unknown.

TCRdb's table, derived via immunoSEQ multiplex PCR, lists solely in-frame clones and lacks some. The repertoire includes about 93,000 clones, roughly 94% of them detected once, and 2.6% sits in the top ten. V gave up 0 bases and J gave up 7 bases, with 18 bases separating them. CDR3 length: 16 residues. Per germline, CDR1 WNHNN and CDR2 SYGVQD (reference sequence). This specimen consisted of CD4+ or CD8+ T cells sorted from blood, obtained in a trial of the OX40 agonist ivuxolimab. The TCR sequence derives from an adult with an advanced solid tumor such as melanoma, head and neck, liver or kidney cancer. The rearrangement joins TRBV10-1 to TRBJ1-2; D is ambiguous. The CDR3 DNA follows: TGCGCCAGCAGTGAGTCCTATGGGAGAGAGGAACGTGGCTACACCTTC. This translates into CASSESYGREERGYTF.